This T cell receptor (beta chain) was captured by sequencing in a study of CD8 T cells in ankylosing spondylitis. By quantitative 5'-RACE with molecular barcodes, the TCR beta libraries were made. MiXCR was run by TCRdb on the 5' RACE reads, yielding one entry per CDR3 protein. The profile shows roughly 440,000 distinct CDR3 sequences, roughly 18% of them singletons. With regard to this clonotype: Antigen specificity is unknown.

The CDR3 has 14 residues. In germline, CDR1 is KGHSH, CDR2 LQKENI. V lost 0 bases and J lost 5; bases outside the gene matches: 0. Whole-study results and caveats: In the blood and synovial fluid of reactive arthritis, some motif variants had been previously reported. Clones linked to disease were reported to show significant enrichment in matched ankylosing spondylitis synovial fluid. What seemed typical of ankylosing spondylitis blood was a TCR beta motif built from about eight highly homologous variants.

This receptor was taken from a male donor with ankylosing spondylitis. The V and J genes are TRBV18 and TRBJ2-2; 7 bases match TRBD1. The sample was blood, either unsorted or a sorted T cell fraction (not recorded which). The CDR3 here is CASSPPGQTGELFF. The CDR3 nucleotides are TGTGCCAGCTCACCACCGGGACAGACCGGGGAGCTGTTTTTT.